This entry features one TCR beta chain sequence. Assay: immunoSEQ multiplex PCR; the TCRdb copy retains only in-frame clones and omits some. The profile shows tens of thousands of clones, roughly 94% of them singletons. The sample is drawn from a study of technical replicates of blood from a few donors. This sequence originates from a human donor in good health. Sequencing was performed on T cells isolated from PBMCs.

The CDR3 reads CASSPQDRMGEGYTF. The CDR3 bases are TGTGCCAGCAGTCCCCAGGACAGGATGGGGGAAGGCTACACCTTC. V is TRBV28 and J is TRBJ1-2, with 7 bases matching TRBD1. The junction had 14 bases not matched to a gene; V was cut back by 5 bases and J by 8 bases. In germline, CDR1 is MDHEN, CDR2 SYDVKM. CDR3 size: 15 residues.